Below, one TCR beta chain is given with its context. The data derive from a study of blood T cell repertoires in COVID-19. Across the whole study: COVID-19 samples collected from the United States, Italy and Spain covered acute and convalescent phases.

The repertoire was sequenced with immunoSEQ multiplex PCR; TCRdb's copy has only in-frame clones and lacks some. The repertoire includes roughly 120,000 clones, 85% to 90% of them detected once, and less than 30% sits in the top ten. J was trimmed by 5 bases and V by 4 bases; bases with no gene match: 8. CDR1 KGHSH and CDR2 LQKENI come from the germline V gene. The length of the CDR3 is 14 residues. The sequencing input was peripheral blood. The TCR originated in a woman in her seventies with acute or convalescent COVID-19. V usage is TRBV18 and J usage is TRBJ2-7; TRBD2 aligns across 7 bases. The CDR3 here is CASSLAGKSDEQYF. The CDR3 DNA is TGTGCCAGCTCACTAGCGGGCAAAAGCGACGAGCAGTACTTC.